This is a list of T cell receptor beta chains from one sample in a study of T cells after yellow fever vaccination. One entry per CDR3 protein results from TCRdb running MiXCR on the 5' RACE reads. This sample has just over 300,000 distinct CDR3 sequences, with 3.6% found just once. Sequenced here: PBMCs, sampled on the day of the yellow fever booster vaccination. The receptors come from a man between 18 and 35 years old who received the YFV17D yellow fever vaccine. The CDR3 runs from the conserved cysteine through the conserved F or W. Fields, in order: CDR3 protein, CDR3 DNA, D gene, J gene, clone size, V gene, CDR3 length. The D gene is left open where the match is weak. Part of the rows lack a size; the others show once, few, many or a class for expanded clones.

cdr3_aa: CASSARGLINEKLFF
cdr3_nt: TGTGCCAGCAGTGCCAGGGGACTTATTAATGAAAAACTGTTTTTT
d_call: .
j_call: TRBJ1-4
clone_size: .
v_call: TRBV6-6
cdr3_length: 15

cdr3_aa: CASSMGNEQFF
cdr3_nt: TGTGCCAGCAGTATGGGCAATGAGCAGTTCTTC
d_call: .
j_call: TRBJ2-1
clone_size: many
v_call: TRBV28
cdr3_length: 11

cdr3_aa: CSARVPAGGGADNEQFF
cdr3_nt: TGCAGTGCTAGAGTCCCCGCCGGCGGGGGGGCCGACAATGAGCAGTTCTTC
d_call: TRBD2
j_call: TRBJ2-1
clone_size: .
v_call: TRBV20-1
cdr3_length: 17

cdr3_aa: CASTFASSYEQYF
cdr3_nt: TGTGCCAGCACCTTCGCGAGCTCCTACGAGCAGTACTTC
d_call: .
j_call: TRBJ2-7
clone_size: .
v_call: TRBV7-2
cdr3_length: 13

cdr3_aa: CASSLAVRVYSITTFF
cdr3_nt: TGTGCCAGCAGCTTAGCGGTCAGGGTTTATTCGATCACAACTTTCTTT
d_call: .
j_call: TRBJ1-1
clone_size: .
v_call: TRBV7-2
cdr3_length: 16

cdr3_aa: CAISESPGGLDTQYF
cdr3_nt: TGTGCCATCAGTGAGTCGCCGGGGGGGCTGGATACGCAGTATTTT
d_call: TRBD2
j_call: TRBJ2-3
clone_size: many
v_call: TRBV10-3
cdr3_length: 15

cdr3_aa: CASSLVALAGGSGAQYF
cdr3_nt: TGTGCCAGCAGCTTAGTAGCTCTAGCGGGGGGATCCGGTGCGCAGTATTTT
d_call: TRBD2
j_call: TRBJ2-3
clone_size: many
v_call: TRBV7-2
cdr3_length: 17

cdr3_aa: CASSYQKTATHTDTQYF
cdr3_nt: TGTGCCAGCAGTTACCAAAAGACAGCAACTCACACAGATACGCAGTATTTT
d_call: .
j_call: TRBJ2-3
clone_size: many
v_call: TRBV6-6
cdr3_length: 17

cdr3_aa: CSARPAGRETQYF
cdr3_nt: TGCAGTGCCCGGCCCGCAGGGCGAGAGACCCAGTACTTC
d_call: .
j_call: TRBJ2-5
clone_size: many
v_call: TRBV20-1
cdr3_length: 13

cdr3_aa: CASSLGDRRLSTLYEQYF
cdr3_nt: TGTGCCAGCAGCTTAGGGGACAGAAGGTTGTCGACCCTTTACGAGCAGTACTTC
d_call: TRBD1
j_call: TRBJ2-7
clone_size: many
v_call: TRBV11-2
cdr3_length: 18